Sequencing of this T cell receptor beta chain was carried out in a study of blood T cell repertoires in COVID-19. Study details: COVID-19 samples collected from the United States, Italy and Spain covered acute and convalescent phases.

Enrolment of Seattle patients took place during active infection, and they were followed longitudinally. In the authors' workflow: Scientists estimated how many nucleated cells there were by amplifying reference gene primers. Sequencing used immunoSEQ multiplex PCR; TCRdb keeps in-frame clones, though not all of them. That table furnishes V, J and clone size, whereas the DNA furnished D and trimming. The table lists tens of thousands of clones, roughly four fifths of them singletons. V was clipped by 7 bases and J by 3 bases; unmatched bases: 10. CDR3 length equals 15 residues. CDR1 and CDR2 (germline): SGHKS, YYEKEE (reference sequence).

This clonotype was obtained from a man older than 75 with COVID-19, enrolled during active disease. The chain joins TRBV5-5 to TRBJ2-7; 10 bases agree with TRBD1. Material: peripheral blood. CDR3 residues: CASYPPGQGFYEQYF. The CDR3 coding sequence is TGTGCCAGCTACCCTCCGGGACAGGGGTTCTACGAGCAGTACTTC. Looking up the rest from reference TRBV5-5 and TRBJ2-7 gives the full variable domain: DAGVTQSPTHLIKTRGQQVTLRCSPISGHKSVSWYQQVLGQGPQFIFQYYEKEERGRGNFPDRFSARQFPNYSSELNVNALLLGDSALYLCASYPPGQGFYEQYFGPGTRLTVT.